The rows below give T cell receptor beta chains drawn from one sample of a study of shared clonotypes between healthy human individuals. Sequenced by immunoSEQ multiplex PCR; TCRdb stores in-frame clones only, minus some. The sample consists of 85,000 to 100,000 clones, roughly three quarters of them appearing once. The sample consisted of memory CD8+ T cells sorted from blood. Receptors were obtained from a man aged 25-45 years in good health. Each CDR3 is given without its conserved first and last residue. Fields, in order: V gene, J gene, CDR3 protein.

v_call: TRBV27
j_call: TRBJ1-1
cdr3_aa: ASLRKWDTEAF

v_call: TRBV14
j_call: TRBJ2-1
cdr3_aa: ASNRGGSYNEQF

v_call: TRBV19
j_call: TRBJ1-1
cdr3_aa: ASSIDPMGGTEAF

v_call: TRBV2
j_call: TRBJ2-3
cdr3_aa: ASEGGGGDTQY

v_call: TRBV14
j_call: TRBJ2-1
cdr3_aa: ASSELAGGDEQF

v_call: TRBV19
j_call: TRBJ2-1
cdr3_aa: ASSMRITFWESSYNEQF

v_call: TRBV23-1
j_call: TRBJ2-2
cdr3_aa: ASSHEGRGNGELF

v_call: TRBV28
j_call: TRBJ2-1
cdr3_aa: ASSAVSSYNEQF

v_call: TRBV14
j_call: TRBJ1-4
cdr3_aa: ASSQAEGRRKKLF

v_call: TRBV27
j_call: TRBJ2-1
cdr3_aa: ASSLVAAAHSYNEQF

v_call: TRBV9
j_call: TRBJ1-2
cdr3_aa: ASSVDDTSYGYT

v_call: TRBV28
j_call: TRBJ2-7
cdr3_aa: ASSFINYEQY

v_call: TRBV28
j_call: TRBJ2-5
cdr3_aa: ASGTPLQETQY

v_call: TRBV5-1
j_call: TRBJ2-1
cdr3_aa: ASSLVSHLTYNEQF

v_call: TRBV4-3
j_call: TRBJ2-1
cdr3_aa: ASSQLRGSPGAFSYNEQF

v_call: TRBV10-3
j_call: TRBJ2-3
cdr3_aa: AIMRGQSTDTQY

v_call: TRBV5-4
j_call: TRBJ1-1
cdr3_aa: ASSYEGGGTEAF

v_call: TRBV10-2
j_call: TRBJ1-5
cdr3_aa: ASSGTGGRYQPQH

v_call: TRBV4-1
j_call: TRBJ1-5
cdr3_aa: ASSQVRGNQPQH

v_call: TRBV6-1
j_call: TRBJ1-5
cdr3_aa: ASREPGQGVRGSQH

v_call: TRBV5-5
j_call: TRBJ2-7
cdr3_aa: ASSLGPQGGPNEQY

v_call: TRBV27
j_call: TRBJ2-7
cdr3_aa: ASSLGTGAYEQY

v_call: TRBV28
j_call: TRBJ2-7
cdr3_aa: ASSDSSESDEQY

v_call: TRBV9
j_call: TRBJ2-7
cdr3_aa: ASSEGTSGSYEQY

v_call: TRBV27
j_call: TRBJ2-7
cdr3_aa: ASSVKSSYEQY

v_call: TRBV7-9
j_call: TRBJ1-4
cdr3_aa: ASSLLPGTGDEKLF

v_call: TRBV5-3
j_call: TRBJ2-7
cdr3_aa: ASSLGANSEQY

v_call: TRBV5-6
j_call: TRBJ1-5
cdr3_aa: ASSLGMGGNSNQPQH